These T cell receptor beta chains were read from a single sample in a study of T cells in Graves' hyperthyroidism and ophthalmopathy. TCRdb itself ran the multiplex PCR reads through MiXCR, one entry per CDR3 protein. The sample has about 300,000 distinct CDR3 sequences; around 13% are singletons. The sample comprised blood. The origin of the receptors is a woman in her thirties or forties with Graves' hyperthyroidism. The CDR3 runs from the conserved cysteine through the conserved F or W. The order of the fields is D gene, J gene, V gene, clone size, CDR3 DNA, CDR3 protein. A D gene is named only where the DNA matches it firmly. The listing skips clone size in some rows; elsewhere it reads once, few, many or a size class.

d_gene: .; j_gene: TRBJ1-2; v_gene: TRBV9; abundance: many; CDR3nt: TGTGCCAGCAGCCCCTCCGGGGTCTTAGCTAACTATGGCTACACCTTC; CDR3aa: CASSPSGVLANYGYTF
d_gene: .; j_gene: TRBJ2-7; v_gene: TRBV7-8; abundance: many; CDR3nt: TGTGCCAGCAGCCCCGCCGGTCCTTACTCCTACGAGCAGTACTTC; CDR3aa: CASSPAGPYSYEQYF
d_gene: .; j_gene: TRBJ1-1; v_gene: TRBV10-3; abundance: many; CDR3nt: TGTGCCATCAGATCTAGACAGGATTCGGGCACTGAAGCTTTCTTT; CDR3aa: CAIRSRQDSGTEAFF
d_gene: .; j_gene: TRBJ1-4; v_gene: TRBV28; abundance: many; CDR3nt: TGTGCCGCCCAGGGAGGCACTAATGAAAAACTGTTTTTT; CDR3aa: CAAQGGTNEKLFF
d_gene: TRBD1; j_gene: TRBJ1-2; v_gene: TRBV28; abundance: many; CDR3nt: TGTGCCAGCAGTTTGGAACAGGGGGATCGAAATGGCTACACCTTC; CDR3aa: CASSLEQGDRNGYTF
d_gene: .; j_gene: TRBJ1-1; v_gene: TRBV5-8; abundance: .; CDR3nt: TGTGCCAGCAGCTTCCCCCGGACCACAGCTTTCTTT; CDR3aa: CASSFPRTTAFF
d_gene: TRBD2; j_gene: TRBJ2-1; v_gene: TRBV7-2; abundance: many; CDR3nt: TGTGCCAGCAGCTTAGTGATACAGCCCGCGGGACTAGCGGGAGGGCCCCTTGAGCAGTTCTTC; CDR3aa: CASSLVIQPAGLAGGPLEQFF
d_gene: TRBD2; j_gene: TRBJ2-3; v_gene: TRBV7-2; abundance: .; CDR3nt: TGTGCCAGCAGCTCATTATGGGGACTAGCGACAGATACGCAGTATTTT; CDR3aa: CASSSLWGLATDTQYF
d_gene: TRBD1; j_gene: TRBJ1-2; v_gene: TRBV19; abundance: few; CDR3nt: TGTGCCAGTAGTGGACAGGGTGACCATGGCTACACCTTC; CDR3aa: CASSGQGDHGYTF
d_gene: TRBD2; j_gene: TRBJ2-5; v_gene: TRBV3-1; abundance: many; CDR3nt: TGTGCCAGCAGCCCGACGAGCGGGAGGGCCAGGGAGACCCAGTACTTC; CDR3aa: CASSPTSGRARETQYF
d_gene: TRBD1; j_gene: TRBJ1-5; v_gene: TRBV19; abundance: few; CDR3nt: TGTGCCAGCAGGGACAGGGAGGGTCAGCCCCAGCATTTT; CDR3aa: CASRDREGQPQHF
d_gene: .; j_gene: TRBJ2-3; v_gene: TRBV7-2; abundance: .; CDR3nt: TGTGCCAGCAGCTCTAGCACAGATGCGCAGTATTTT; CDR3aa: CASSSSTDAQYF
d_gene: .; j_gene: TRBJ1-6; v_gene: TRBV5-1; abundance: .; CDR3nt: TGCGCCAGCAGCCGGGGGGGGTCCTATAATTCACCCCTCCACTTT; CDR3aa: CASSRGGSYNSPLHF
d_gene: TRBD1; j_gene: TRBJ1-1; v_gene: TRBV30; abundance: many; CDR3nt: TGTGCCTGGAGTCCCACAGGGGGCGGTTTAAAAGCTTTCTTT; CDR3aa: CAWSPTGGGLKAFF
d_gene: .; j_gene: TRBJ2-3; v_gene: TRBV7-3; abundance: few; CDR3nt: TGTGCCAGCAGCCCACTAGAGAGCACAGATACGCAGTATTTT; CDR3aa: CASSPLESTDTQYF
d_gene: TRBD1; j_gene: TRBJ1-1; v_gene: TRBV11-1; abundance: .; CDR3nt: TGTGCCAGCAGCGAAGGGACAGCCTTGAACACTGAAGCTTTCTTT; CDR3aa: CASSEGTALNTEAFF
d_gene: .; j_gene: TRBJ2-7; v_gene: TRBV5-1; abundance: .; CDR3nt: TGCGCCAGCGTTCCGTGGGGAAGGCCCAATTTAACCTACGAGCAGTACTTC; CDR3aa: CASVPWGRPNLTYEQYF
d_gene: .; j_gene: TRBJ2-1; v_gene: TRBV27; abundance: many; CDR3nt: TGTGCCAGCAGTTTACAGGCTAGCGACGAGCAGTTCTTC; CDR3aa: CASSLQASDEQFF
d_gene: .; j_gene: TRBJ1-2; v_gene: TRBV5-5; abundance: many; CDR3nt: TGTGCCACCCGGAGACTTTTTGGCGGGCTTAACTATGGCTACACCTTC; CDR3aa: CATRRLFGGLNYGYTF
d_gene: .; j_gene: TRBJ2-1; v_gene: TRBV2; abundance: many; CDR3nt: TGTGCCAGCAGTGACACTGGCCTCACAAGGTACAATGAGCAGTTCTTC; CDR3aa: CASSDTGLTRYNEQFF
d_gene: TRBD2; j_gene: TRBJ2-7; v_gene: TRBV5-8; abundance: few; CDR3nt: TGTGCCAGCAGCTTGTATAGCGGGACGTCCCGGGCGAACGAGCAGTACTTC; CDR3aa: CASSLYSGTSRANEQYF